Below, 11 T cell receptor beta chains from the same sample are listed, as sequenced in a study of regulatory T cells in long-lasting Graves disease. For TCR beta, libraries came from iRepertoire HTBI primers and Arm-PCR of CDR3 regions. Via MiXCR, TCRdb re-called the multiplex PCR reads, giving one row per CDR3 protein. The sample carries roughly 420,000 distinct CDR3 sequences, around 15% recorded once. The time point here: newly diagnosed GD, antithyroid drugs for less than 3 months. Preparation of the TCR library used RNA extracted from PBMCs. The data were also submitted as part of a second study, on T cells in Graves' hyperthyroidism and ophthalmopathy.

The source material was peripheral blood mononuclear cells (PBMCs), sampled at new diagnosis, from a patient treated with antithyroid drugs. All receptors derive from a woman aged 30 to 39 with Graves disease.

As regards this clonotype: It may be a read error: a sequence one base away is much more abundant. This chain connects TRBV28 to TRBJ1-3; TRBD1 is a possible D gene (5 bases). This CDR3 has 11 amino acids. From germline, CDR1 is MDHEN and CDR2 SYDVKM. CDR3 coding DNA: TGTGCCGGGGGTAGTGGAAGCACCATATATTTT. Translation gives CAGGSGSTIYF.

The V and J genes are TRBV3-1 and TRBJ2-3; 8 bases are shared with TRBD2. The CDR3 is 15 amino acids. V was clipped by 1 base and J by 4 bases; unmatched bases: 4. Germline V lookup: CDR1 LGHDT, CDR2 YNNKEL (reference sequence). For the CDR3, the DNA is TGTGCCAGCAGCCAAGGGGGACTAGTCCCAGATACGCAGTATTTT. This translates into CASSQGGLVPDTQYF.

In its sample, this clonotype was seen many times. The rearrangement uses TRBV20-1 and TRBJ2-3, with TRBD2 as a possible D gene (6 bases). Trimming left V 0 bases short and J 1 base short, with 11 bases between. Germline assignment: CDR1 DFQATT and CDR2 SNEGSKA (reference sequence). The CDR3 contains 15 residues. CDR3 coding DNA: TGCAGTGCTAGAGAGGCGGGGCGGGGCACAGATACGCAGTATTTT. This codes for CSAREAGRGTDTQYF.

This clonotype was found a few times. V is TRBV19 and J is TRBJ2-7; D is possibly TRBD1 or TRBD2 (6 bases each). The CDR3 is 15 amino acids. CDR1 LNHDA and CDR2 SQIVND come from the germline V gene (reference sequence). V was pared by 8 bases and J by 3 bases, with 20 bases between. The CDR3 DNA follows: TGTGCCAGTGGGAAGAGGGGGGCCTCGGACTACGAGCAGTACTTC. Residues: CASGKRGASDYEQYF.

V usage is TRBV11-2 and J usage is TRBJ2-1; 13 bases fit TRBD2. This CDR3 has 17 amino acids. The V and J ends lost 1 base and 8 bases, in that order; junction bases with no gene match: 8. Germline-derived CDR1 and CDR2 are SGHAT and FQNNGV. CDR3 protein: CASSLGTSGSAEDEQFF. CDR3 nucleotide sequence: TGTGCCAGCAGCTTAGGGACTAGCGGGAGCGCGGAGGATGAGCAGTTCTTC. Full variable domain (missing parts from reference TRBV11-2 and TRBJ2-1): EAGVAQSPRYKIIEKRQSVAFWCNPISGHATLYWYQQILGQGPKLLIQFQNNGVVDDSQLPKDRFSAERLKGVDSTLKIQPAKLEDSAVYLCASSLGTSGSAEDEQFFGPGTRLTVL.

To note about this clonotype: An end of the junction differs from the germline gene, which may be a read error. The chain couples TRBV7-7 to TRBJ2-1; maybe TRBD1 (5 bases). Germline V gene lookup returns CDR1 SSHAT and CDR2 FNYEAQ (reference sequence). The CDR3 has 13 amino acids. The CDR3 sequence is CASSLDRNNEQFF. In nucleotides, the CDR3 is TGTGCTAGCAGCTTAGACAGAAACAATGAGCAGTTCTTC.

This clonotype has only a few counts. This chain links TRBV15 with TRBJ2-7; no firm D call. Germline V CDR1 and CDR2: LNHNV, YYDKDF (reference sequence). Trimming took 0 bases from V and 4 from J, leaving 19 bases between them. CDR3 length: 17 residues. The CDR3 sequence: CATSRDVGPAILYEQYF. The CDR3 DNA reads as TGTGCCACCAGCAGAGATGTAGGACCCGCCATACTGTACGAGCAGTACTTC.

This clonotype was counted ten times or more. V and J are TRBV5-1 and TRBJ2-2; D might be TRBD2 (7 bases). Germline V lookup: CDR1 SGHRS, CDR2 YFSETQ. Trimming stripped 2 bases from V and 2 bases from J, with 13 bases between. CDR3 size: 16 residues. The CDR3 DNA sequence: TGCGCCAGCAGCTTATCGGGGGGCGTAAACACCGGGGAGCTGTTTTTT. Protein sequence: CASSLSGGVNTGELFF.

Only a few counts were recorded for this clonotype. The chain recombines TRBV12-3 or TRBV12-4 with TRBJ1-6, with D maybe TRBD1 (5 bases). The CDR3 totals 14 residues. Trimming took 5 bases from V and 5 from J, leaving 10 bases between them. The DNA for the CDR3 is TGTGCCAGCAGTCTCTCGGGGCATAATTCACCCCTCCACTTT. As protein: CASSLSGHNSPLHF.

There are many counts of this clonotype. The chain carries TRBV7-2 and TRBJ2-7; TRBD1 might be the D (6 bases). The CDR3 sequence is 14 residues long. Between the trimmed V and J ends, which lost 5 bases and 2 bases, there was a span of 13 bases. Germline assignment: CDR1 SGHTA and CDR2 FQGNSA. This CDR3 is CASSPHGTTYEQYF. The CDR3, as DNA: TGTGCCAGCAGCCCCCACGGGACAACCTACGAGCAGTACTTC.

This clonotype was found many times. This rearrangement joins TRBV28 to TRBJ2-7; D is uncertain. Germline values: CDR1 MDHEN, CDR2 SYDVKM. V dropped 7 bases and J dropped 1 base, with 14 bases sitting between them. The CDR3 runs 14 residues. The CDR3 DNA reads TGTGCCAGCACCAGACGTGGCCGATCCTACGAGCAGTACTTC. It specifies CASTRRGRSYEQYF.